The rows below give T cell receptor beta chains drawn from one sample of a study of T cell repertoires in cytomegalovirus infection. TCRdb called the reads again in MiXCR, with one record for every CDR3 protein. The sample has more than 85,000 distinct CDR3 sequences, less than 25% seen once. The sequenced material came from CD8+ T cells from PBMCs. Every receptor here comes from a human donor in good health (CMV status not recorded). Some clones in this sample may be carry-over from other donors' samples. CDR3s include the opening cysteine and the closing phenylalanine or tryptophan. The D gene is left open where the match is weak. Clone size, where shown, is once, few, many, or a class for clones that have expanded.

j_call	d_call	clone_size	v_call	cdr3_nt	cdr3_aa
TRBJ1-1	TRBD1	few	TRBV4-3	TGCGCCAGCAGCCAAGATGCGGGGAAAGGGGGCGGGCGATCCCAAAGGATTTTTGAAGCTTTCTTT	CASSQDAGKGGGRSQRIFEAFF
TRBJ2-1	NA	NA	TRBV20-1	TGCAGTGCTAGCAGCGTGGTTAGCTCCTACAATGAGCAGTTCTTC	CSASSVVSSYNEQFF
TRBJ2-5	TRBD1	NA	TRBV19	TGTGCCAGTAGCCCGCTACAGGGGGCTTTGGAAGAGACCCAGTACTTC	CASSPLQGALEETQYF
TRBJ2-7	TRBD2	few	TRBV7-2	TGTGCCAGCAGCCCACGACTAGCGGGAGGGGATGAGCAGTACTTC	CASSPRLAGGDEQYF
TRBJ1-1	NA	NA	TRBV28	TGTGCCAGCACCCCAGGACAGAACACTGAAGCTTTCTTT	CASTPGQNTEAFF
TRBJ2-7	NA	few	TRBV6-1	TGTGCCATCGCCCCTGGTTACGCCTACGAGCAGTACTTC	CAIAPGYAYEQYF
TRBJ1-5	NA	NA	TRBV28	TGTGCCAGCAGAGGTGTTTTTGGCAATCAGCCCCAGCATTTT	CASRGVFGNQPQHF
TRBJ1-2	TRBD1	NA	TRBV14	TGTGCCAGCAGCCAAGATCGAAGACAGGGTGAATTGGACTACACCTTC	CASSQDRRQGELDYTF
TRBJ2-7	NA	few	TRBV11-2	TGTGCCAGCAGCTCCTTCGTACTAGAATCGCCCTCATACGAGCAGTACTTC	CASSSFVLESPSYEQYF
TRBJ1-5	TRBD1	few	TRBV7-2	TGTGCCAGCAGCGAGGGGTCAGGGGGCCAGCCCCAGCATTTT	CASSEGSGGQPQHF
TRBJ1-5	NA	NA	TRBV12-3/TRBV12-4	TGTGCCAGCAGTTTTTCGGGCAATCAGCCCCAGCATTTT	CASSFSGNQPQHF
TRBJ2-7	NA	few	TRBV7-8	TGTGCCAGCAGCTTAGATCTTCAGGGGCTGGGCGAGCAGTACTTC	CASSLDLQGLGEQYF
TRBJ2-2	NA	few	TRBV7-9	TGTGCCAGCAGCTTCCCCAACCGGGAGCTGTTTTTT	CASSFPNRELFF
TRBJ1-1	NA	few	TRBV7-2	TGTGCCAGCAGCTTAGAACTTGCCATGAACACTGAAGCTTTCTTT	CASSLELAMNTEAFF
TRBJ2-3	NA	NA	TRBV19	TGTGCCAGTAGTATGAGGAAGAAAGATACGCAGTATTTT	CASSMRKKDTQYF
TRBJ1-6	NA	NA	TRBV7-1	TGTGCCAGCAGCCACCGGGACTATAATTCACCCCTCCACTTT	CASSHRDYNSPLHF
TRBJ1-2	NA	NA	TRBV29-1	TGCAGCGTTGAAGTGGGCCGCCGGGGCTACACCTTC	CSVEVGRRGYTF
TRBJ2-7	NA	NA	TRBV28	TGTGCCAGCAGTTCCACAGAGGGCTACGAGCAGTACTTC	CASSSTEGYEQYF
TRBJ1-1	NA	many	TRBV7-9	TGTGCCAGCAGCGGGGGGGGGAACACTGAAGCTTTCTTT	CASSGGGNTEAFF
TRBJ1-2	NA	NA	TRBV27	TGTGCCAGCAGTTTAGGGCGGACAGCCCACTATGGCTACACCTTC	CASSLGRTAHYGYTF
TRBJ2-7	NA	many	TRBV7-2	TGTGCCAGCAGCCCGGGACACCGCTCCTACGAGCAGTACTTC	CASSPGHRSYEQYF
TRBJ2-3	TRBD1	many	TRBV10-3	TGTGCCATCAGTGAGGGGGACAGTCCTAGCACAGATACGCAGTATTTT	CAISEGDSPSTDTQYF
TRBJ1-2	TRBD1	NA	TRBV19	TGTGCCAGTAGTATAAGGCCCGGGACAGCTGATGGCTACACCTTC	CASSIRPGTADGYTF
TRBJ1-1	TRBD1	few	TRBV12-3/TRBV12-4	TGTGCCAGCAGTTCGGACAGGGGGGAGTTGAACACTGAAGCTTTCTTT	CASSSDRGELNTEAFF
TRBJ2-4	TRBD2	many	TRBV7-8	TGTGCCAGCAGCGCGTGGACTAGCGGGAGTCGGAACATTCAGTACTTC	CASSAWTSGSRNIQYF
TRBJ2-7	NA	few	TRBV14	TGTGCCAGCAGCCAAGGGCAGGGAAGCTCCTACGAGCAGTACTTC	CASSQGQGSSYEQYF
TRBJ2-5	NA	few	TRBV10-1	TGCGCCAGCACCGAGCAGGAACGACAGGATGACCAAGAGACCCAGTACTTC	CASTEQERQDDQETQYF
TRBJ2-1	TRBD2	NA	TRBV7-3	TGTGCCAGCAGTCCCCCCGGGACTAGCGACTACAATGAGCAGTTCTTC	CASSPPGTSDYNEQFF
TRBJ2-7	TRBD1	many	TRBV7-9	TGTGCCAGCAGCTTGGGGACAGGGAGACTTCACGAGCAGTACTTC	CASSLGTGRLHEQYF
TRBJ2-3	NA	few	TRBV7-2	TGTGCCAGCAGCTTAGCGGGCGGAGATACGCAGTATTTT	CASSLAGGDTQYF
TRBJ2-7	NA	NA	TRBV28	TGTGCCAGCAGTTTAGGGGGGGCTGACGAGCAGTACTTC	CASSLGGADEQYF
TRBJ2-2	NA	few	TRBV19	TGTGCCAGTATACCCTCGGACATTGAGCACACCGGGGAGCTGTTTTTT	CASIPSDIEHTGELFF
TRBJ2-3	NA	NA	TRBV25-1	TGTGCCAGCAGTGAGAACAGGGCTGCAGATACGCAGTATTTT	CASSENRAADTQYF
TRBJ1-2	NA	NA	TRBV14	TGTGCCAGCAGCGCAACACGCTGGTGGGGCTACACCTTC	CASSATRWWGYTF
TRBJ2-7	NA	few	TRBV28	TGTGCCAGCAGTTTAGGACAGCCGATCTACGAGCAGTACTTC	CASSLGQPIYEQYF
TRBJ2-1	NA	once	TRBV7-8	TGTGCCAGCAGCTTAGGCCTACCAACCTCCAATGAGCAGTTCTTC	CASSLGLPTSNEQFF
TRBJ1-2	NA	NA	TRBV13	TGTGCCAGCAGCTTAGGCCAAACGAGGACCCTAAACTATGGCTACACCTTC	CASSLGQTRTLNYGYTF
TRBJ2-5	NA	many	TRBV7-6	TGTGCCAGCAGTCAAGAGGCACAGTACCAAGAGACCCAGTACTTC	CASSQEAQYQETQYF
TRBJ2-1	TRBD2	many	TRBV7-2	TGTGCCAGCATGGCGGGAGGGAGCAATGAGCAGTTCTTC	CASMAGGSNEQFF
TRBJ2-3	TRBD1	NA	TRBV12-3/TRBV12-4	TGTGCCAGCAGTTTAGGGACAGGGCTGGAGTCACATACGCAGTATTTT	CASSLGTGLESHTQYF
TRBJ2-7	NA	NA	TRBV20-1	TGCAGTGCTAGGGCCCGGGACACCTACGAGCAGTACTTC	CSARARDTYEQYF
TRBJ1-5	NA	NA	TRBV11-3	TGTGCCAGCAGCTTAGGGGGCGCGGCTCAGCCCCAGCATTTT	CASSLGGAAQPQHF
TRBJ2-1	TRBD2	NA	TRBV24-1	TGTGCCACCAGTGACACTTTAGGACTAGCGGGTCTCTACAATGAGCAGTTCTTC	CATSDTLGLAGLYNEQFF
TRBJ2-1	NA	few	TRBV5-4	TGTGCCAGCAGCTTGGGCGGCCCCTCGGAGTTCTTC	CASSLGGPSEFF
TRBJ2-5	NA	NA	TRBV12-5	TGTGCTAGTGGTCCCACCCTTCTGGAGACCCAGTACTTC	CASGPTLLETQYF
TRBJ1-3	NA	NA	TRBV15	TGTGCCACCAATGCAGGGTTCGGAAACACCATATATTTT	CATNAGFGNTIYF
TRBJ2-7	NA	NA	TRBV6-1	TGTGCCAGCAGTCAACTAGCAGGGGAGGTTCTGACCCCCTACGAGCAGTACTTC	CASSQLAGEVLTPYEQYF
TRBJ2-1	TRBD1	NA	TRBV5-1	TGCGCCAGCAGCCTGGGACAGACCAATGAGCAGTTCTTC	CASSLGQTNEQFF
TRBJ2-3	TRBD1	few	TRBV7-8	TGTGCCAGCAGCCGTGTCCCGGGACAGGCCAAGAGCACAGATACGCAGTATTTT	CASSRVPGQAKSTDTQYF
TRBJ2-3	TRBD2	NA	TRBV7-2	TGTGCCAGCAGCCTAGCCGGGACTAGCGGGAGTGATACGCAGTATTTT	CASSLAGTSGSDTQYF
TRBJ1-1	NA	NA	TRBV27	TGTGCCAGCAGTTTCGGGCAGGGAAGAGAAGCTTTCTTT	CASSFGQGREAFF
TRBJ2-3	TRBD2	few	TRBV4-3	TGCGCCAGCAGCCAAGCGGGGGGGGGCCTCACAGATACGCAGTATTTT	CASSQAGGGLTDTQYF
TRBJ2-7	TRBD1	few	TRBV6-2/TRBV6-3	TGTGCCAGCAGTTACTCGAGGAAGACAGGGCAAGGCGAGCAGTACTTC	CASSYSRKTGQGEQYF